This record concerns one T cell receptor (beta chain) sequence. The antigen remains unidentified. These data originate in a study of cytomegalovirus exposure and HLA in healthy donors. Study background: HLA-typed donors were the source of 82 million or so unique TCRs, which an early data release held. Study outcomes and limitations: Specific recognition of CMV antigens was confirmed in vitro for a few chains (all CMV-associated).

Healthy bone marrow donors supplied every sample. PCR used 60 Vbeta primers and 13 Jbeta primers. Source study methods: The count from a later analysis was some 76 million unique TCR beta chains, approximately 9.9 million of them shared. Measured with immunoSEQ multiplex PCR; TCRdb has only the in-frame clones, and not every one. V and J calls and clone size are those listed in that table; D and trimming were worked out from the DNA. The sample carries about 110,000 clones, 65% to 80% recorded once. Germline assignment: CDR1 SGDLS and CDR2 YYNGEE. V was pared by 0 bases and J by 2 bases, with 4 bases of the junction left unmatched. The CDR3 contains 16 residues.

This clonotype originated in a man aged 55 to 70 in good health and CMV-seronegative. This chain joins TRBV9 and TRBJ2-1, with 8 bases that match TRBD1. The specimen sequenced was PBMCs. The DNA for the CDR3 is TGTGCCAGCAGCGTAGTGGACAGGGTCCCCTACAATGAGCAGTTCTTC. Amino acids: CASSVVDRVPYNEQFF.